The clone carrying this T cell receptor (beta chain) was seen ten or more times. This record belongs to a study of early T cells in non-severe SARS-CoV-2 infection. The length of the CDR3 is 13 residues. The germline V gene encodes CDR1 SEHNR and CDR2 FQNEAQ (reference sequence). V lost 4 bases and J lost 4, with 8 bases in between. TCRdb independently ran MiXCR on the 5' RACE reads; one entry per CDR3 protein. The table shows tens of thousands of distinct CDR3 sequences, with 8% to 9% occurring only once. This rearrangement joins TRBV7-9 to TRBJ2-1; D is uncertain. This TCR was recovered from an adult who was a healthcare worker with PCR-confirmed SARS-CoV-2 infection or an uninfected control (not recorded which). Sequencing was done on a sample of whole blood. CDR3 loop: CASSSTEYNEQFF. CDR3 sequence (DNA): TGTGCCAGCAGCTCCACGGAGTACAATGAGCAGTTCTTC. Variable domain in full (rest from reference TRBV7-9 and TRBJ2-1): DTGVSQNPRHKITKRGQNVTFRCDPISEHNRLYWYRQTLGQGPEFLTYFQNEAQLEKSRLLSDRFSAERPKGSFSTLEIQRTEQGDSAMYLCASSSTEYNEQFFGPGTRLTVL.